The present entry profiles one T cell receptor beta chain with its context. No antigen is known for it. This table comes from immunoSEQ multiplex PCR, and its TCRdb copy is limited to in-frame clones, with some not included. Of 59,000 or so clones listed, approximately 80% are singletons. These data originate in a study of OX40 agonist ivuxolimab in advanced cancers. Germline V gene sequence: CDR1 MGHRA, CDR2 YSYEKL. This CDR3 is built from 17 residues. V lost 0 bases to trimming and J lost 2 bases, with 11 bases between them. Whole-study findings and limits: Some of the lowest clonal expansion was seen in partial responders at 0.1-3.0 mg/kg.

The sample here was CD4+ or CD8+ T cells sorted from blood, taken in a trial of the OX40 agonist ivuxolimab. This chain connects TRBV4-1 to TRBJ2-6, with D perhaps given as TRBD1 or TRBD2 (5 bases each). This clonotype was sampled from an adult with an advanced solid tumor such as melanoma, head and neck, liver or kidney cancer. The CDR3 DNA follows: TGCGCCAGCAGCCAAGACGGTCGGGGCACTGGGGCCAACGTCCTGACTTTC. It codes for CASSQDGRGTGANVLTF.